The clone carrying this TCR beta chain was seen only a few times. The data derive from a study of blood T cell repertoires in COVID-19. Study summary: Material from acute and convalescent COVID-19 was sourced from the United States, Italy and Spain. Sources were T cells, B-cell-depleted T cells, or PBMCs; the material itself was cDNA or gDNA.

CDR3 length: 13 residues. Germline CDR1 reads GTSNPN; CDR2 reads SVGIG (reference sequence). V lost 3 bases, J lost 5 bases, and 13 bases lay in between. Original analysis: The assay estimated nucleated cells by amplifying reference gene primers. Clones were sequenced by immunoSEQ multiplex PCR, and TCRdb holds only the in-frame ones, with some missing. V, J and clone size are those of that table, while D and trimming were read from the DNA. The repertoire holds 70,000 to 90,000 clones, with over 65% as singletons. J is TRBJ1-2 and V is TRBV30; D is ambiguous. This TCR derives from a human donor in a cohort sampled during active COVID-19. The sample taken for sequencing was peripheral blood. The CDR3 bases are TGTGCCTGGAGCCTCGGGAGGAAATATGGCTACACCTTC. This encodes CAWSLGRKYGYTF.